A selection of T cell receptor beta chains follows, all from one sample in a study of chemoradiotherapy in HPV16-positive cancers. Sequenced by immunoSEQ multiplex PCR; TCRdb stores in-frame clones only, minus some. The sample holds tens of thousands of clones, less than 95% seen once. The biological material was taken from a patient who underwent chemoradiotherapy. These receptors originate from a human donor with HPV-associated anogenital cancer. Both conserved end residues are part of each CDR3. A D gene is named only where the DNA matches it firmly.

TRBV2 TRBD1 CASRKIRDREVNQPQHF
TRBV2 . CASSPQENTEAFF
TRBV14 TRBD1 CASSQYRGRGVTTEAFF
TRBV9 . CASRPGLTPNYGYTF
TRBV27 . CASSLSLGNEQYF
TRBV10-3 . CAISEITNTEAFF
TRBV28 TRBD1 CASRPGQVYEQYF
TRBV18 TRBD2 CASSPPGTSGGRTQYF
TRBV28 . CASSFAGAGANVLTF
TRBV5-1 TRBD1 CASSKDRDGYGYTF
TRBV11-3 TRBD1 CASSPQNRGDQEKLFF
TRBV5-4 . CASTSSADTQYF
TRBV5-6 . CASSLGVGPYEQYF
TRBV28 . CASRGKWPYEQYF
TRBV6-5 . CASSYYYSSVYEQYF
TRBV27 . CASSFVGTGELFF
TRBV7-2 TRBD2 CASSAAGLASGANVLTF
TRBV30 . CAWILGGTVNYGYTF
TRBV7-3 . CASSPTGVPGNTIYF
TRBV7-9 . CASSPGGNTEAFF
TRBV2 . CASSMVTSGDEQFF
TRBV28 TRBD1 CASSPSGGKGYEQFF
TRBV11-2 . CASSRGVGANVLTF
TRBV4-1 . CASSQDGRGNHQPQHF
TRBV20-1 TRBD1 CSGRGLTEAFF
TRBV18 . CASSPTSSGYTF
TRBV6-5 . CASSPRDRFYGYTF
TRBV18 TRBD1 CASSPLGQGAPEAFF
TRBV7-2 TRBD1 CASGTANYGYTF
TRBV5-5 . CASSLEGTDYEQYF
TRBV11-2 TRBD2 CASRPPGLAGGANTGELFF
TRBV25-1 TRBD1 CASSELTGSQEKLFF
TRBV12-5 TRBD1 CASGQGVTSYNEQFF
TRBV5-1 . CVSRRDGFNYGYTF
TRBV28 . CASSLLQEAFF
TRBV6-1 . CASSLSSGANVLTF
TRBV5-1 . CASSPSIDLNYGYTF
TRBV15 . CATSWAYPYEQYF
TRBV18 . CASSPRHSQETQYF
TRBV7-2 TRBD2 CASSLDVAGGPRETQYF
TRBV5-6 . CASSVGYNQPQHF
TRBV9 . CASSEGVGGNYGYTF
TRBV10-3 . CAIAPAGANVLTF
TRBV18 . CASSGSGAASTDTQYF
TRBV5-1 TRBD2 CASSSGIRDEQYF
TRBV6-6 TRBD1 CASSGTGGSYEQYF
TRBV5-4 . CASSLGRDYEQYF
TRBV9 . CASSAGMVTDNSPLHF
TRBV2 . CASTQGPGGTEAFF
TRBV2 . CASSLDGTYEQYF
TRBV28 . CASRGTAYGYTF
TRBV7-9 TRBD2 CASRSPFTTSDRVWDEQFF
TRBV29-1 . CSVAGQGGSGYTF